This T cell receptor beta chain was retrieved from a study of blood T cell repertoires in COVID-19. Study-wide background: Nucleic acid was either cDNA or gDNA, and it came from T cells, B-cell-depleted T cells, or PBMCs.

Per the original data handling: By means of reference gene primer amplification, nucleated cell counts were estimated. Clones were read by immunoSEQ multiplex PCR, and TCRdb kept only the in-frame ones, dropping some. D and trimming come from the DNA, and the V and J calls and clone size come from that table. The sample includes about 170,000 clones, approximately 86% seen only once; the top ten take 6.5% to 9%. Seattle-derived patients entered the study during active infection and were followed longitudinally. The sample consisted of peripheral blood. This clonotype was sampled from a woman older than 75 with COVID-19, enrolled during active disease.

The CDR3 region is CASSLGGFEKLFF. The DNA of the CDR3 is TGTGCCAGTAGTTTGGGGGGATTCGAAAAACTGTTTTTT. The gene calls are TRBV19 and TRBJ1-4; TRBD1 is a possible D gene (5 bases). Trimming took off 5 bases at V and 8 bases at J, with 12 bases between the two ends. The germline CDR1 and CDR2 sequences are LNHDA and SQIVND (reference sequence). The CDR3 has 13 amino acids.